Listed below are T cell receptor beta chains from one sample, sequenced in a study of metastatic and nonmetastatic thyroid tumors. MiXCR re-clonotyped the PCR reads for TCRdb. The sample consists of about 92,000 clones, about 15% of them appearing once. The sample taken for sequencing was blood. Receptor source: a female donor with papillary thyroid cancer or a benign thyroid nodule (not recorded which). Some clones in this sample may be carry-over from other donors' samples. Both conserved end residues are part of each CDR3. The D gene is left open where the match is weak. Part of the rows lack a size; the others show once, few, many or a class for expanded clones.

d_gene	abundance	v_gene	j_gene	CDR3nt	CDR3aa
-	many	TRBV7-2	TRBJ1-5	TGTGCCAGCAGATCCGGGGGCCCCGGCAATCAGCCCCAGCATTTT	CASRSGGPGNQPQHF
TRBD2	many	TRBV9	TRBJ2-7	TGTGCCAGCAGCTCCCGGACTAGCGGGGGCGAGCAGTACTTC	CASSSRTSGGEQYF
-	many	TRBV14	TRBJ2-7	TGTGCCAGCAGCTCGCACAGGGTCCTCTACGAGCAGTACTTC	CASSSHRVLYEQYF
TRBD1	many	TRBV20-1	TRBJ1-6	TGCAGTGCTAGCGGACAGGGGTGGAATTCACCCCTCCACTTT	CSASGQGWNSPLHF
-	many	TRBV7-7	TRBJ2-1	TGTGCTAGCAGCCCTTTGACAGGGCAGTTCTTC	CASSPLTGQFF
-	-	TRBV20-1	TRBJ2-7	TGCAGTGCTAGTACCCTCTCGGAGGAGCAGTACTTC	CSASTLSEEQYF
TRBD1	few	TRBV25-1	TRBJ2-1	TGTGCCAGCAGTGCCCGGGGACAGAGCAATGAGCAGTTTTTC	CASSARGQSNEQFF
TRBD1	many	TRBV7-9	TRBJ1-4	TGTGCCAGCAGTCGAGACCGGGACAGGGAAAAACTGTTTTTT	CASSRDRDREKLFF
-	many	TRBV10-3	TRBJ1-1	TGTGCCACCAGGCCCCAGGAAACTTACACTGAAGCTTTCTTT	CATRPQETYTEAFF
-	many	TRBV2	TRBJ2-1	TGTGCCAGCAGTCTCAGCGGTATTAATTACAATGAGCAGTTCTTC	CASSLSGINYNEQFF
-	many	TRBV15	TRBJ2-5	TGTGCCACCAGCAGAGACCAGGGCCAAGAGACCCAGTACTTC	CATSRDQGQETQYF
-	many	TRBV5-1	TRBJ1-2	TGCGCCAGCAGCTTGACTAGGTCAAGCTATGGCTACACCTTC	CASSLTRSSYGYTF
TRBD1	many	TRBV24-1	TRBJ2-1	TGTGCCACCAGTGCCTCTGCAGGGGGTTGGGTGAAGTTCTTC	CATSASAGGWVKFF
TRBD1	few	TRBV19	TRBJ2-1	TGTGCCAGTAGTAGCCAAACAGGGGGCCCATACAATGAGCAGTTCTTC	CASSSQTGGPYNEQFF
-	many	TRBV20-1	TRBJ1-1	TGCAGTGCTAGAGAAGGGGCTGAAGCTTTCTTT	CSAREGAEAFF
TRBD1	-	TRBV6-1	TRBJ1-4	TGTGCCAACAGTCCGAACAGGGGTCGGGGGGAAAAACTTTTTTTT	CANSPNRGRGEKLFF
TRBD1	many	TRBV20-1	TRBJ1-2	TGCAGTGCTAGAGAAGCCGGGACAGGGGGCTACACCTTC	CSAREAGTGGYTF
-	many	TRBV19	TRBJ1-5	TGTGCCAGTAGTATCGTTCAGGGGTTGGGCAATCAGCCCCAGCATTTT	CASSIVQGLGNQPQHF
-	many	TRBV15	TRBJ2-3	TGTGCCACCAGCAGAGTTGCAGATACGCAGTATTTT	CATSRVADTQYF
-	few	TRBV10-3	TRBJ1-1	TGTGCCATCAGCCCCGGGGGTAAGAACACTGAAGCCTTCTTT	CAISPGGKNTEAFF
-	many	TRBV13	TRBJ1-6	TGTGCCAGCAGCTTAGGAACAGGGCGGCGGTCACCCCTCCACTTT	CASSLGTGRRSPLHF
TRBD2	many	TRBV7-9	TRBJ2-1	TGTGCCAGCAGCATCTTAGCGGGGGGGCTCTACAATGAGCAGTTCTTC	CASSILAGGLYNEQFF
-	many	TRBV5-8	TRBJ2-1	TGTGCCAGCAGCTTTTCCGGGACCGCCTTTGAGCAGTTCTTC	CASSFSGTAFEQFF
-	many	TRBV19	TRBJ1-5	TGTGCCAGTAGGCAAGCGGGATCAGGCAATCAGCCCCAGCATTTT	CASRQAGSGNQPQHF
-	-	TRBV5-4	TRBJ2-3	TGTGCCAGCAGCTCGGAGGGGTTTAGCAGAAGCAACACAGATACGCAGTATTTT	CASSSEGFSRSNTDTQYF
TRBD1	many	TRBV19	TRBJ2-3	TGTGCCAGCACCACCCTCTCGGGACAGGGGGGGACAGATACGCAGTATTTT	CASTTLSGQGGTDTQYF
-	-	TRBV11-1	TRBJ1-3	TGTGCCAGCAGATTCACAGGGACTAGAAAAACCATATATTTT	CASRFTGTRKTIYF